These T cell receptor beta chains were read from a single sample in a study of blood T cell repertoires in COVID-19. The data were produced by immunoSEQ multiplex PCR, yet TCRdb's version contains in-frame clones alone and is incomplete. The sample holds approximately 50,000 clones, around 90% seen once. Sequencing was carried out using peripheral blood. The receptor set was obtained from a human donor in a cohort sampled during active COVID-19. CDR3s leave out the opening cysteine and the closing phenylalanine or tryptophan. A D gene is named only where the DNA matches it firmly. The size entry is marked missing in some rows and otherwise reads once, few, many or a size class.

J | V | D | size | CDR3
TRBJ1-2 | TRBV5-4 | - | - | ASSLADGQYYGYT
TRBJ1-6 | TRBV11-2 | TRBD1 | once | ASSFDRGRGSPLH
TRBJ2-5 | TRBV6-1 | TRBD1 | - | ASSDGTAGRETQY
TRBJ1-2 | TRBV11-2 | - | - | ASSPREGYGYT
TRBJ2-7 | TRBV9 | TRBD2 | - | ASSVSTGGHYEQY
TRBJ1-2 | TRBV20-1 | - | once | SAVGAYGYT
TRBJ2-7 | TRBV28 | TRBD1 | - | ASSSPGQGTYEQY
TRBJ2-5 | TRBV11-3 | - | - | ASSPTSGGETQY
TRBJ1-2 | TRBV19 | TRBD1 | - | ASSALDRGQYYGYT
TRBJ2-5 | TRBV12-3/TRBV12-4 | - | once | ASSFQGKTQY
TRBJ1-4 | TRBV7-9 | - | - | ASSLNMDEKLF
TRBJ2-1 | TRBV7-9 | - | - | ASSPGYNEQF
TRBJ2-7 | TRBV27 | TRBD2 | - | ASSGRTRLYEQY
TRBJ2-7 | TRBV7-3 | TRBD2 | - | ASSITSGSQYEQY
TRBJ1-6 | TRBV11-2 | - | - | ASSLVGYRVYNSPLH
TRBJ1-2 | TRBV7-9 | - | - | ASSSDGGGYT
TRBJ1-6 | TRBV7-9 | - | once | ASSPSGEGNSPLH
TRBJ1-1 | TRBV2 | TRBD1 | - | ASYRGQAEAF
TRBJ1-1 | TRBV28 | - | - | ASSLLTRRMNTEAF
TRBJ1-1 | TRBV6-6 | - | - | ASSYSQNTEAF
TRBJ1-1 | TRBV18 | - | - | ASSLYDRNTEAF
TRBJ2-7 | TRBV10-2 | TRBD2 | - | ASSEIGEGTYEQY
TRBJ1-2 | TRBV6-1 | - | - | ASSEFGTSYGYT